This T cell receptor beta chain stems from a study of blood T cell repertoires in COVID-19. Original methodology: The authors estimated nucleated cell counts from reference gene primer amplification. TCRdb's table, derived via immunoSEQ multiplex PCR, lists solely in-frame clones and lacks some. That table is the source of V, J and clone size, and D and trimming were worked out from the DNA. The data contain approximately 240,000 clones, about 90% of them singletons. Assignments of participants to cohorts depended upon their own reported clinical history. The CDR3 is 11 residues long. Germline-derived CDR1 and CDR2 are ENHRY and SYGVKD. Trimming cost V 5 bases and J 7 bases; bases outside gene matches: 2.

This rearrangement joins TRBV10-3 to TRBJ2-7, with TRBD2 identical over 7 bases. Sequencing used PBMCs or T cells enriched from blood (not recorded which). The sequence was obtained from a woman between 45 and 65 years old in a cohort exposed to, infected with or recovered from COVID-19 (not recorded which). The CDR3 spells CAISIGGEQYF. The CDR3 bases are TGTGCCATCAGTATCGGGGGGGAGCAGTACTTC.